This T cell receptor beta chain was found in a study of cytomegalovirus exposure and HLA in healthy donors. Whole-study results and caveats: TCR beta chains associated with HLA were, in a later analysis, more clonally expanded than equally common others. Across donors, most TCRs were seen rarely, yet some public ones were widespread. TCR beta chains numbering under 200 were designated cytomegalovirus-associated. According to reports, the classifier identified cytomegalovirus status with high specificity and sensitivity.

Details on this clone: Its antigen is currently unknown.

Trimming took 6 bases from V and 0 from J, leaving 9 bases between them. Germline CDR1 reads MNHEY; CDR2 reads SMNVEV (reference sequence). There are 13 residues in the CDR3. This PCR relied on a set of 60 Vbeta primers and 13 Jbeta primers. Data came from immunoSEQ multiplex PCR; TCRdb stores just in-frame clones and leaves some out. The sample has approximately 140,000 clones, roughly 80% seen once. This sequence was found in a female donor in good health and CMV-seronegative. Sequenced sample: PBMCs. The chain links TRBV27 to TRBJ2-7; D is uncertain. Here the CDR3 reads CASRAPSSYEQYF. CDR3 DNA: TGTGCCAGCAGGGCCCCTAGCTCCTACGAGCAGTACTTC.